Sequencing of this TCR beta chain was carried out in a study of early T cells in non-severe SARS-CoV-2 infection. At the level of the study: The input, bulk RNA from unsorted whole blood, was sequenced, and chains were unpaired.

There are many counts of this clonotype. Its specificity is not known. The junction differs from germline at one of its ends, possibly a read error. Study-wide results and caveats: Matching results from VDJdb favored anti-spike CD8 responses, leaving private and CD4 specificities undetected.

Germline values: CDR1 SSHAT, CDR2 FNYEAQ (reference sequence). The CDR3 contains 14 residues. Individual cDNA molecules were tagged with unique molecular identifiers, the study reported. TCRdb re-called the 5' RACE reads through MiXCR, storing one row per CDR3 protein. The table records some 60,000 distinct CDR3 sequences, roughly 12% of them present only once. The sample was whole blood. The V call is TRBV7-7, the J call TRBJ2-5; weak D call: TRBD2 (5 bases). The receptor's source is an adult who was a healthcare worker with PCR-confirmed SARS-CoV-2 infection or an uninfected control (not recorded which). The CDR3 here is CASSPKRWQETQYF. Here the CDR3 DNA reads TGTGCTAGCAGTCCCAAGCGGTGGCAAGAGACCCAGTACTTC. Filled out from reference TRBV7-7 and TRBJ2-5, the complete variable domain reads GAGVSQSPRYKVTKRGQDVTLRCDPISSHATLYWYQQALGQGPEFLTYFNYEAQPDKSGLPSDRFSAERPEGSISTLTIQRTEQRDSAMYRCASSPKRWQETQYFGPGTRLLVL.